This T cell receptor (beta chain) appears in the sequencing data of a study of regulatory T cells in long-lasting Graves disease. Study outcomes and limitations: Those with persistent disease had in common more public clonotypes (about 3,000) than new patients (about 900).

The CDR3 totals 18 residues. V shed 5 bases, J shed 6 bases, and the junction held 18 bases outside the gene matches. The germline CDR1 and CDR2 sequences are MNHEY and SVGEGT. Construction of the TCR beta libraries employed iRepertoire HTBI primers in conjunction with Arm-PCR of CDR3 regions. TCRdb redid the calling of the multiplex PCR reads with MiXCR, one entry per CDR3 protein. The repertoire holds some 440,000 distinct CDR3 sequences, 20% seen once, with approximately 8% in the top ten. Turning to this clonotype: The target antigen is unknown.

Specified time point: persistent/refractory GD, antithyroid drugs over 5 years with positive TRAb. RNA from PBMCs was the source of the TCR library. The patients were drawn from one endocrinology department in Xi'an, China. The sample in question was peripheral blood mononuclear cells (PBMCs), obtained when the disease was refractory, from a patient treated with antithyroid drugs. The origin of this receptor is a female donor with Graves disease. The genes are TRBV6-2 or TRBV6-3 and TRBJ1-1; 10 bases align to TRBD1. CDR3 protein: CASSDPTGGGPINSEAFF. As DNA, the CDR3 is TGTGCCAGCAGTGACCCGACAGGGGGCGGCCCGATAAACTCTGAAGCTTTCTTT.